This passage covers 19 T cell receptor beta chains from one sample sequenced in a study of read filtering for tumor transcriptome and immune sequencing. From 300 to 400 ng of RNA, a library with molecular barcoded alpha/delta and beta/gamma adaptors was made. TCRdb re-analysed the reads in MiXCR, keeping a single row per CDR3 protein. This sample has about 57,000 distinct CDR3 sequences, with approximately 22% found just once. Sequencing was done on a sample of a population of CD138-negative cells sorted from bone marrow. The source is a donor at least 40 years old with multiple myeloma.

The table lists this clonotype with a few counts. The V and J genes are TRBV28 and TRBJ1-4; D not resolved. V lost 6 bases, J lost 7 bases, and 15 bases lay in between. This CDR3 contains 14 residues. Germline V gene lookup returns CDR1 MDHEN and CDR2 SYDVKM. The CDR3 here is CASSTGISREKLFF. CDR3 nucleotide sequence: TGTGCCAGCAGCACCGGGATCTCCCGTGAAAAACTGTTTTTT.

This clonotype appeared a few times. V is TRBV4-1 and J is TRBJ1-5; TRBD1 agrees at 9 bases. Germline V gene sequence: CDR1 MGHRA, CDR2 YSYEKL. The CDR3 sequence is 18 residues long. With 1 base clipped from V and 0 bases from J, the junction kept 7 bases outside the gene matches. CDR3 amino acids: CASSQGSGTGYSNQPQHF. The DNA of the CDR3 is TGCGCCAGCAGCCAAGGGTCCGGGACAGGGTATAGCAATCAGCCCCAGCATTTT.

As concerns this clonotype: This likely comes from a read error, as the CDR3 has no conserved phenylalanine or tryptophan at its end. CDR3 sequence (DNA): TGTGCCAGCAGATCAGCTAGCAGGGGGAACACCGGGGAGCTGTTTCTT. It is translated as CASRSASRGNTGELFL. V and J are TRBV6-5 and TRBJ2-2; D perhaps matches TRBD1 (6 bases). V was trimmed by 6 bases and J by 1 base, leaving 15 bases between them. This CDR3 is built from 16 residues. CDR1 is MNHEY and CDR2 is SVGAGI in the germline V gene.

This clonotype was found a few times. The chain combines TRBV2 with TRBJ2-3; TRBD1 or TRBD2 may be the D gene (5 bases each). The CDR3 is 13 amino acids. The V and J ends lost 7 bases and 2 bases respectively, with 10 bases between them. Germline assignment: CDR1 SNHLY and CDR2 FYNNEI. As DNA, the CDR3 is TGTGCCAGCACGCCGGGGACCACAGATACGCAGTATTTT. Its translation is CASTPGTTDTQYF.

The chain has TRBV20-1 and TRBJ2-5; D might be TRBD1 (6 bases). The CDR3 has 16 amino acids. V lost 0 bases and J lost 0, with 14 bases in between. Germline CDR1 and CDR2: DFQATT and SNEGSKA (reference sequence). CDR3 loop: CSARESREGDQETQYF. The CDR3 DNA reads TGCAGTGCTAGAGAATCCCGAGAGGGGGACCAAGAGACCCAGTACTTC.

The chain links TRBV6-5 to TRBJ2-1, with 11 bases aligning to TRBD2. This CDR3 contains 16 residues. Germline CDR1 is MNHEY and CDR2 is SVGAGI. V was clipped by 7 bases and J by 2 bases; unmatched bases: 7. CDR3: CASKSSGRNAYNEQFF. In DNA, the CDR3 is TGTGCCAGCAAGTCTAGCGGGAGGAACGCCTACAATGAGCAGTTCTTC.

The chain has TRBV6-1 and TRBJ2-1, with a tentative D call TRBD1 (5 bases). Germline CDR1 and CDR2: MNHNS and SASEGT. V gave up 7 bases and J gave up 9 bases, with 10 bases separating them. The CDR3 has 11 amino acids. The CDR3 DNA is TGTGCCAGCAAAACCCAGGGTGAGCAGTTCTTC. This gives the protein CASKTQGEQFF.

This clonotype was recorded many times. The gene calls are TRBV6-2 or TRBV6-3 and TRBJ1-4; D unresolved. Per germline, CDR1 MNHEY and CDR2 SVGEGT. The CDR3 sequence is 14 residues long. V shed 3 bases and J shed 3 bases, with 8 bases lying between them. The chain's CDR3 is CASSYVGANEKLFF. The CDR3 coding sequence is TGTGCCAGCAGTTATGTCGGGGCTAATGAAAAACTGTTTTTT.

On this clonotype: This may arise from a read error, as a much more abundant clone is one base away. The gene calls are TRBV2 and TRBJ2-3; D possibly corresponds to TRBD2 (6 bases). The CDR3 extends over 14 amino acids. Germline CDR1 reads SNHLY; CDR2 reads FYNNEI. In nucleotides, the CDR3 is TGTGTCAGCAGTCCCGGAGGAGCGGGAGATACGCAGTATTTT. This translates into CVSSPGGAGDTQYF.

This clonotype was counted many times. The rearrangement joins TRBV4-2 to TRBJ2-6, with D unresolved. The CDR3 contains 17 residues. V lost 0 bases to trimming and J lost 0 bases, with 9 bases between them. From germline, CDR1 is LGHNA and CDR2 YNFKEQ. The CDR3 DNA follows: TGTGCCAGCAGCCAAGATTGGTCACGCTCTGGGGCCAACGTCCTGACTTTC. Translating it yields CASSQDWSRSGANVLTF.

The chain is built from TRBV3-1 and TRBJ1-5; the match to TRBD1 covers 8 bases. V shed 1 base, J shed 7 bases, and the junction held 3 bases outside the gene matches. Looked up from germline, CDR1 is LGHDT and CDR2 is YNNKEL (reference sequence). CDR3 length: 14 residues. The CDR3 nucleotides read TGTGCCAGCAGCCAAGTCGGACAGGGCCAGCCCCAGCATTTT. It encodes CASSQVGQGQPQHF. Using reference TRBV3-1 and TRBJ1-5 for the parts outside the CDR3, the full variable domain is DTAVSQTPKYLVTQMGNDKSIKCEQNLGHDTMYWYKQDSKKFLKIMFSYNNKELIINETVPNRFSPKSPDKAHLNLHINSLELGDSAVYFCASSQVGQGQPQHFGDGTRLSIL.

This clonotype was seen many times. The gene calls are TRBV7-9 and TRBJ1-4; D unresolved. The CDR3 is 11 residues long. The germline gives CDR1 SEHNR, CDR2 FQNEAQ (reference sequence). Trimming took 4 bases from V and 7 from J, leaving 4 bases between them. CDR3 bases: TGTGCCAGCAGCTCAGCTGAAAAACTGTTTTTT. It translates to CASSSAEKLFF.

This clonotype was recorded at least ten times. CDR3 loop: CASSPRDIKGTEAFF. DNA of the CDR3: TGTGCCAGCAGTCCAAGGGACATCAAGGGCACTGAAGCTTTCTTT. This rearrangement joins TRBV28 to TRBJ1-1, with D tentatively TRBD1 (6 bases). This CDR3 spans 15 amino acids. Per the germline V gene, CDR1 is MDHEN and CDR2 is SYDVKM. Trimming pared 5 bases from V and 4 bases from J, leaving 17 bases between. Full variable domain (rest looked up from reference TRBV28 and TRBJ1-1): DVKVTQSSRYLVKRTGEKVFLECVQDMDHENMFWYRQDPGLGLRLIYFSYDVKMKEKGDIPEGYSVSREKKERFSLILESASTNQTSMYLCASSPRDIKGTEAFFGQGTRLTVV.

The CDR3 spells CASSRVTGQLSTDTQYF. CDR3 in DNA: TGCGCCAGCAGCCGAGTAACCGGACAGCTTAGCACAGATACGCAGTATTTT. The rearrangement links TRBV4-1 to TRBJ2-3, with D tentatively TRBD1 (6 bases). Trimming stripped 4 bases from V and 0 bases from J, with 17 bases between. The CDR3 loop spans 17 amino acids. Germline V lookup: CDR1 MGHRA, CDR2 YSYEKL.

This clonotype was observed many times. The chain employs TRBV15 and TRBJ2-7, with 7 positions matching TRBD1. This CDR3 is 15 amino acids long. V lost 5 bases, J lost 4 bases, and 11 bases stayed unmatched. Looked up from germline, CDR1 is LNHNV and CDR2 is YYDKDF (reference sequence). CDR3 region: CATSQDRTGDYEQYF. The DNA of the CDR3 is TGTGCCACCAGCCAGGACCGGACAGGAGATTACGAGCAGTACTTC.

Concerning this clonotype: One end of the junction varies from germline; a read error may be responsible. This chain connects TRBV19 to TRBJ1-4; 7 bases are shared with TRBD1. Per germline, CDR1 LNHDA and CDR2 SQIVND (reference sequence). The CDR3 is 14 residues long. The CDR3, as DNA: TGTGCCAGTAGTCCCGACAGGGTCGGTGAAAAACCGTTTTTC. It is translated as CASSPDRVGEKPFF.

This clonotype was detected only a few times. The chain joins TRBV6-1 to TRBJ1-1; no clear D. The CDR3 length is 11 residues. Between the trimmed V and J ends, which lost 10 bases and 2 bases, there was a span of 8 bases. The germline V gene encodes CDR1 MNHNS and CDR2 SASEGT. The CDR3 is CAISDNTEAFF. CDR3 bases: TGTGCCATATCAGATAACACTGAAGCTTTCTTT.

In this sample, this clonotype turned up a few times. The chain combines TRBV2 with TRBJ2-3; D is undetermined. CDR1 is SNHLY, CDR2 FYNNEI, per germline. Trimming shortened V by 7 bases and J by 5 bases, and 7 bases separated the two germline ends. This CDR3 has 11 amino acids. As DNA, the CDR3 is TGTGCCAGCAAGTTAGAAGATACGCAGTATTTT. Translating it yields CASKLEDTQYF.

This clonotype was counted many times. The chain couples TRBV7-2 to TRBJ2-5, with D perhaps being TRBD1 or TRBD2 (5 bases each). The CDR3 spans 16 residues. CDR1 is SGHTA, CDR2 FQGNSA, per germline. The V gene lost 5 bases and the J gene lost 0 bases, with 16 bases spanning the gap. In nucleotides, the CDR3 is TGTGCCAGCAGCCCGGGGCCTAGCAGAAACCAAGAGACCCAGTACTTC. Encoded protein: CASSPGPSRNQETQYF.